This T cell receptor (beta chain) was identified during a study of spatial heterogeneity in lung cancer. Findings and limits, study-wide: Blood carried ubiquitous expanded tumor TCRs more at resection than follow-up.

Using its own MiXCR run on the 5' RACE reads, TCRdb lists one record per CDR3 protein. The sample shows about 47,000 distinct CDR3 sequences, 10% to 15% of them seen only once. This clonotype came up many times. The antigen remains undetermined. CDR1 and CDR2 (germline): GTSNPN, SVGIG (reference sequence). Deletions cut 3 bases from V and 0 bases from J, with 4 bases between. The CDR3 is 12 residues long. Indicated time point: blood at routine non-recurrence follow-up after resection. Extraction of whole RNA from tumor, nontumor lung or frozen PBMC preceded unsorted sequencing. Sequenced material: PBMCs, taken at follow-up. This TCR was sampled from a male donor with early-stage non-small cell lung cancer. This chain joins TRBV30 and TRBJ2-3; D is unresolved. The CDR3 DNA is TGTGCCTGGAGGGAGAGCACAGATACGCAGTATTTT. Its translation is CAWRESTDTQYF. The full variable domain, rest sourced from reference TRBV30 and TRBJ2-3, is SQTIHQWPATLVQPVGSPLSLECTVEGTSNPNLYWYRQAAGRGLQLLFYSVGIGQISSEVPQNLSASRPQDRQFILSSKKLLLSDSGFYLCAWRESTDTQYFGPGTRLTVL.